What follows are 18 T cell receptor beta chains derived from one specimen sequenced in a study of T cells in Graves' hyperthyroidism and ophthalmopathy. The source material, RNA transcripts, was used to amplify TCR beta CDR3 regions. A first-round RT-PCR of the TCR CDR3 used the HTBI primer set. MiXCR was run by TCRdb on the multiplex PCR reads, yielding one entry per CDR3 protein. This sample carries about 700,000 distinct CDR3 sequences, about 45% of them seen once, and the ten largest clones take less than 9.5%. Sequencing used peripheral blood or thyroid tissue (not recorded which). The receptors here all came from an adult man with Graves' disease, either hyperthyroidism or ophthalmopathy (not recorded which).

This clonotype was seen a single time. The V call is TRBV12-3 or TRBV12-4, the J call TRBJ2-5, with TRBD2 matching 7 bases. The CDR3 is made up of 14 amino acids. V was clipped by 6 bases and J by 0 bases; unmatched bases: 4. CDR3: CASSNLADQETQYF. CDR3 nucleotide sequence: TGTGCCAGCAGCAACCTAGCGGACCAAGAGACCCAGTACTTC.

On this clonotype itself: This may be a read error: a much more frequent sequence differs by one nucleotide. This chain links TRBV19 with TRBJ1-6; D unresolved. The CDR3 has 15 residues. V was cut by 4 bases and J by 8 bases, with 15 bases left in between. Germline values: CDR1 LNHDA, CDR2 SQIVND (reference sequence). The CDR3 DNA is TGTGCCAGTAGTACCCTCGCGTCAGCGGATTCACCCCTCCACTTT. Translating gives CASSTLASADSPLHF.

The sample holds many counts of this clonotype. This sequence joins TRBV2 and TRBJ1-1, with 8 bases fitting TRBD1. With V trimmed by 8 bases and J by 4 bases, 6 bases remained unmatched. CDR1 is SNHLY and CDR2 is FYNNEI in the germline V gene. There are 13 residues in the CDR3. This chain's CDR3 is CASPDRASTEAFF. CDR3 nucleotide sequence: TGTGCCAGCCCGGACAGGGCGAGCACTGAAGCTTTCTTT.

This clonotype was counted at least ten times. The V and J genes are TRBV7-9 and TRBJ1-1, with D uncertain. Trimming pared 5 bases from V and 1 base from J, leaving 8 bases between. Germline CDR1 SEHNR, CDR2 FQNEAQ (reference sequence). The CDR3 is 13 amino acids. CDR3 DNA sequence: TGTGCCAGCAGCCGTGACACGAACACTGAAGCTTTCTTT. Residues: CASSRDTNTEAFF.

The V call is TRBV24-1, the J call TRBJ2-2; D gene uncertain. Germline-derived CDR1 and CDR2 are KGHDR and SFDVKD. The CDR3 loop spans 14 amino acids. Trimming removed 4 bases at V and 1 base at J, with 6 bases between. The DNA of the CDR3 is TGTGCCACCAGTGACTCTGGGAACACCGGGGAGCTGTTTTTT. Its translation is CATSDSGNTGELFF.

The chain combines TRBV19 with TRBJ1-1; D perhaps matches TRBD1 (6 bases). Between the trimmed V and J ends, which lost 6 bases and 11 bases, there was a span of 10 bases. Germline assignment: CDR1 LNHDA and CDR2 SQIVND (reference sequence). This CDR3 contains 10 residues. CDR3 sequence: CASRNDRAFF. CDR3 in DNA: TGTGCCAGTAGAAACGACAGGGCTTTCTTT.

With regard to this clonotype: A clone one base away is much larger, so this may be a read error. The gene calls are TRBV29-1 and TRBJ1-4, with D hard to call. CDR1 is SQVTM, CDR2 ANQGSEA, per germline. Trimming took off 2 bases at V and 4 bases at J, with 2 bases between the two ends. The CDR3 contains 11 residues. CDR3 sequence reads: CSVEYNEKLFF. Written as DNA, the CDR3 is TGCAGCGTTGAATATAATGAAAAACTGTTTTTT. The variable domain in full, completed from reference TRBV29-1 and TRBJ1-4, reads SAVISQKPSRDICQRGTSLTIQCQVDSQVTMMFWYRQQPGQSLTLIATANQGSEATYESGFVIDKFPISRPNLTFSTLTVSNMSPEDSSIYLCSVEYNEKLFFGSGTQLSVL.

On this clonotype itself: Because it lacks the conserved phenylalanine or tryptophan at the end, this CDR3 is likely a read error. The J gene is TRBJ1-5, the V gene TRBV7-9; D gene ambiguous. V was shortened by 2 bases and J by 3 bases, with 8 bases between the two germline ends. Germline V gives CDR1 SEHNR, CDR2 FQNEAQ (reference sequence). The CDR3 length is 14 residues. The CDR3 nucleotides are TGTGCCAGCAGCTTATCTGGATTCAATCAGCCCCAGCATTCT. Translated: CASSLSGFNQPQHS.

Notes on this clonotype: The conserved closing phenylalanine or tryptophan is absent in this CDR3, likely reflecting a read error. The chain carries TRBV2 and TRBJ2-7; D is unresolved. CDR1 SNHLY and CDR2 FYNNEI come from the germline V gene. The V end was cut by 6 bases, the J end by 3 bases, with 9 bases between. CDR3 length equals 12 residues. DNA for the CDR3: TGTGCCAGCAGCCGAAGCGACTACGAGCAGTACCTC. Protein: CASSRSDYEQYL.

This clonotype was counted between two and nine times. The rearrangement joins TRBV12-3 or TRBV12-4 to TRBJ1-5; 11 nucleotides agree with TRBD1. The CDR3 contains 14 residues. V trimming: 6 bases; J trimming: 9 bases; junction bases outside the gene matches: 7. CDR3 in DNA: TGTGCCAGCAGCCAAGGGACAGGGGGGCGGCCCCAGCATTTT. Encoded protein: CASSQGTGGRPQHF.

This clonotype occurred many times. The rearrangement links TRBV10-3 to TRBJ2-5; the match to TRBD2 covers 13 bases. The germline V gene has CDR1 ENHRY and CDR2 SYGVKD. The CDR3 is made up of 15 amino acids. Trimming at V came to 7 bases and at J to 3 bases, leaving 5 bases not matched to a gene. CDR3 amino acids: CAIKATSGGEETQYF. The CDR3 nucleotides are TGTGCCATCAAAGCAACTAGCGGGGGGGAAGAGACCCAGTACTTC.

In this sample, this clonotype turned up once. The chain uses TRBV7-8 and TRBJ2-7, with D possibly matching TRBD1 (6 bases). V lost 5 bases to trimming and J lost 6 bases, with 14 bases between them. Per the germline V gene, CDR1 is SGHVS and CDR2 is FQNEAQ. The CDR3 is 13 amino acids. In DNA form, the CDR3 reads TGTGCCAGCAGCCAAAGACAGGTCGGCGAGCAGTACTTC. Its translation: CASSQRQVGEQYF. The entire variable domain, with the rest obtained from reference TRBV7-8 and TRBJ2-7, is as follows: GAGVSQSPRYKVAKRGQDVALRCDPISGHVSLFWYQQALGQGPEFLTYFQNEAQLDKSGLPSDRFFAERPEGSVSTLKIQRTQQEDSAVYLCASSQRQVGEQYFGPGTRLTVT.

V and J are TRBV7-9 and TRBJ1-4; 9 nucleotides match TRBD1. Germline V gene data show CDR1 as SEHNR and CDR2 as FQNEAQ (reference sequence). This CDR3 is 14 amino acids long. V lost 5 bases and J lost 11; bases outside the gene matches: 9. The CDR3 is CASSTGTGTAKLFF. CDR3 in DNA: TGTGCCAGCAGCACCGGGACAGGGACGGCGAAACTGTTTTTT.

The chain is built from TRBV7-2 and TRBJ2-2; possibly TRBD2 for D (5 bases). The CDR3 consists of 12 residues. The germline V and J ends were trimmed by 6 bases and 10 bases, with 12 bases remaining between them. Germline CDR1 is SGHTA and CDR2 is FQGNSA. The CDR3 reads CASRRNGKELFF. The CDR3, as DNA: TGTGCCAGCAGAAGAAACGGGAAGGAGCTGTTTTTT.

This clonotype was recorded at least ten times. J is TRBJ2-7 and V is TRBV6-1; 9 positions agree with TRBD2. This CDR3 comprises 13 residues. Germline-derived CDR1 and CDR2 are MNHNS and SASEGT. Losses at the gene ends were 7 bases for V and 3 bases for J; bases not matched to a gene: 4. The CDR3 is CASMAGGLYEQYF. The DNA for the CDR3 is TGTGCCAGCATGGCGGGAGGGCTCTACGAGCAGTACTTC.

The chain is built from TRBV19 and TRBJ1-1, with 7 bases aligning to TRBD1. With 3 bases clipped from V and 1 base from J, the junction kept 8 bases outside the gene matches. The CDR3 runs 16 residues. Per germline, CDR1 LNHDA and CDR2 SQIVND (reference sequence). The CDR3 protein is CASSIRPQGKNTEAFF. In DNA, the CDR3 is TGTGCCAGTAGTATTAGGCCACAGGGGAAGAACACTGAAGCTTTCTTT. Full variable domain (missing parts from reference TRBV19 and TRBJ1-1): DGGITQSPKYLFRKEGQNVTLSCEQNLNHDAMYWYRQDPGQGLRLIYYSQIVNDFQKGDIAEGYSVSREKKESFPLTVTSAQKNPTAFYLCASSIRPQGKNTEAFFGQGTRLTVV.

The genes are TRBV6-1 and TRBJ2-7, with a weak D call TRBD2 (6 bases). V shed 3 bases and J shed 0 bases, with 12 bases lying between them. The germline V gene encodes CDR1 MNHNS and CDR2 SASEGT. This CDR3 spans 15 amino acids. The CDR3 DNA follows: TGTGCCAGCAGTGATTTGCTAGCGAGCTCCTACGAGCAGTACTTC. Translating gives CASSDLLASSYEQYF.

The CDR3 region has the DNA TGTGCCAGCAGCTTGACCGGTGGGACAGGCTACGAGCAGTACTTC. Its protein product is CASSLTGGTGYEQYF. The chain links TRBV11-1 to TRBJ2-7; 8 nucleotides match TRBD1. This CDR3 comprises 15 residues. Germline loops: CDR1 SGHAT, CDR2 FQDESV (reference sequence). J was trimmed by 3 bases and V by 3 bases; bases with no gene match: 7. The whole variable domain, remainder taken from reference TRBV11-1 and TRBJ2-7, is EAEVAQSPRYKITEKSQAVAFWCDPISGHATLYWYRQILGQGPELLVQFQDESVVDDSQLPKDRFSAERLKGVDSTLKIQPAELGDSAMYLCASSLTGGTGYEQYFGPGTRLTVT.